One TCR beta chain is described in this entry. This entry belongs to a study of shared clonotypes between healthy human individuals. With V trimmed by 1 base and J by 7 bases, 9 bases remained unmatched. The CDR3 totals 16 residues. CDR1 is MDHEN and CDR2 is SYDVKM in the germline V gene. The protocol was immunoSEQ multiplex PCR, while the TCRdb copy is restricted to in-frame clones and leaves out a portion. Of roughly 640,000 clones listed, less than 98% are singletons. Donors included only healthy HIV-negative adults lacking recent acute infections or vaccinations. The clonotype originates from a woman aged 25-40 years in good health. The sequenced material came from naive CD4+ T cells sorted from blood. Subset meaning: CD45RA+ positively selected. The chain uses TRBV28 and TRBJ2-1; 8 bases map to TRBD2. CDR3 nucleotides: TGTGCCAGCAGTTTATATTACGGGAGGGCCAAAAATGAGCAGTTCTTC. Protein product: CASSLYYGRAKNEQFF.